Each of the 5 T cell receptor beta chains below was sequenced from the same sample in a study of molecular identifiers for immune sequencing clone quantification (dated by TCRdb to the late 2010s). The method was PCR. The sequencing machine was a NextSeq 500. TCRdb took the public reads, trimmed them with fastp at Q25, ran MiXCR for clone calling and kept in-frame beta chains. CDR3 protein sequences are deduplicated, and each keeps its most common genes and DNA. The sample includes 80,000 to 100,000 distinct CDR3 sequences, with 20% to 30% observed a single time. Roughly 1% of the sample rests with the top ten. The sequenced material came from naive CD8+ T cells from blood, with Jurkat cell RNA spiked in. The cell subset or site label on this specimen signifies: FACS-sorted CD8+CD4-CCR7+CD45RA+ naive T cells. Receptors originate from a human donor in good health. Some libraries in this study had Jurkat cell RNA spiked in.

This clonotype has only a few counts. A much larger clone lies one base from this, so it may be a read error. The chain carries TRBV5-3 and TRBJ1-1; unclear D gene. TRBV5-3 is identified as an open reading frame with a role that is uncertain. CDR3 size: 14 residues. CDR3 region: CASSPQRDGTEALF. CDR3 DNA sequence: TGTGCCAGCAGCCCTCAGAGGGATGGCACTGAAGCTCTCTTT.

For this clonotype: This could be a read error, since a much larger clone is one nucleotide away. V usage is TRBV15 and J usage is TRBJ2-1; TRBD2 aligns across 8 bases. CDR3 length: 15 amino acids. J lost 12 bases, V lost 5 bases, and 15 bases had no gene match. Per germline, CDR1 LNHNV and CDR2 YYDKDF (reference sequence). CDR3 loop: CATSAPGLVFGVQFF. The CDR3 DNA follows: TGTGCCACCAGCGCTCCGGGACTAGTCTTCGGTGTGCAGTTCTTC.

This clonotype has just a few counts. The V gene is TRBV15, the J gene TRBJ2-7; TRBD1 or TRBD2 may be the D gene (5 bases each). The length of the CDR3 is 19 residues. Germline V gives CDR1 LNHNV, CDR2 YYDKDF (reference sequence). V was trimmed by 0 bases and J by 4 bases, leaving 25 bases between them. CDR3: CATSRDRPYEEGLKYEQYF. DNA of the CDR3: TGTGCCACCAGCAGAGATCGCCCCTATGAAGAGGGGTTAAAGTACGAGCAGTACTTC.

This clonotype was observed a handful of times. J is TRBJ1-1 and V is TRBV12-3 or TRBV12-4, with D unresolved. The ends were cut back, 6 bases at V and 9 bases at J, with 20 bases in the middle. The CDR3 spans 14 residues. The CDR3 bases are TGTGCCAGCAGCCCTGTCACAGCTAGTACTCAAGCTTTCTTT. Translated: CASSPVTASTQAFF.

The chain recombines TRBV20-1 with TRBJ2-5; 8 nucleotides align to TRBD1. The V gene end was trimmed by 8 bases and the J gene end by 1 base; junction bases not matched to a gene: 15. The germline CDR1 and CDR2 sequences are DFQATT and SNEGSKA (reference sequence). The CDR3 totals 16 residues. The chain's CDR3 is CSTRGWDRSSQETQYF. CDR3 nucleotide sequence: TGCAGTACAAGGGGATGGGACAGGAGTTCCCAAGAGACCCAGTACTTC.